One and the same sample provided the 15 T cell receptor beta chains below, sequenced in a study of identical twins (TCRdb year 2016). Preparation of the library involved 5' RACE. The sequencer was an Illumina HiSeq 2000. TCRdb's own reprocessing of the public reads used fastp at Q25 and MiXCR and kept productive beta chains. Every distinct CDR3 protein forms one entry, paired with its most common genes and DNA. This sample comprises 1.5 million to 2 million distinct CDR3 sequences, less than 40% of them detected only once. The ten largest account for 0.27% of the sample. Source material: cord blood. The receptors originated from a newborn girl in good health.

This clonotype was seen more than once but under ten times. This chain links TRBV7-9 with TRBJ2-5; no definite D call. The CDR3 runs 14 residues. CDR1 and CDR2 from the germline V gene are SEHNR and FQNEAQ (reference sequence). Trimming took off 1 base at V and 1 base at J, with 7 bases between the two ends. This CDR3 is CASSLVGPQETQYF. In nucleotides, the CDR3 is TGTGCCAGCAGCTTAGTCGGTCCCCAAGAGACCCAGTACTTC.

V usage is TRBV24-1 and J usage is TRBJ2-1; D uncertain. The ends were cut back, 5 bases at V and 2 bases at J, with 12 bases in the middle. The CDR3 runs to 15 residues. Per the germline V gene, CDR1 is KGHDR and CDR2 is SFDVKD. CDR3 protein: CATSVAENAYNEQFF. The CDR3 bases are TGTGCCACCAGTGTTGCAGAAAATGCCTACAATGAGCAGTTCTTC.

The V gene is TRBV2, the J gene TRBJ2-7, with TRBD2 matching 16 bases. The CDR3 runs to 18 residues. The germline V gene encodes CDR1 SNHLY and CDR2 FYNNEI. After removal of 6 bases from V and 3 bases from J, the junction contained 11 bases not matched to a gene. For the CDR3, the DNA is TGTGCCAGCAGACCGGGACTAGCGGGAGGGCCCGGGGACTACGAGCAGTACTTC. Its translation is CASRPGLAGGPGDYEQYF. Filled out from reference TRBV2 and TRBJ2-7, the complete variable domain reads EPEVTQTPSHQVTQMGQEVILRCVPISNHLYFYWYRQILGQKVEFLVSFYNNEISEKSEIFDDQFSVERPDGSNFTLKIRSTKLEDSAMYFCASRPGLAGGPGDYEQYFGPGTRLTVT.

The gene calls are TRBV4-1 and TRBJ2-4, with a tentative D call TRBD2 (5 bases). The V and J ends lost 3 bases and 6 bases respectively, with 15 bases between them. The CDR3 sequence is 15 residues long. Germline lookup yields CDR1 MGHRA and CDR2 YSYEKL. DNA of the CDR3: TGCGCCAGCAGCCACTCAGGACTGGCCGGAAACATTCAGTACTTC. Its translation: CASSHSGLAGNIQYF.

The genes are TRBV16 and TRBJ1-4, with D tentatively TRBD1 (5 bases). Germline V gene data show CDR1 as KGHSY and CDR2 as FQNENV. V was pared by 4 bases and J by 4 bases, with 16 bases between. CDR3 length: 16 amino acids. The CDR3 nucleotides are TGTGCCAGCAGCCGACTCGACAGAGCTAATAATGAAAAACTGTTTTTT. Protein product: CASSRLDRANNEKLFF.

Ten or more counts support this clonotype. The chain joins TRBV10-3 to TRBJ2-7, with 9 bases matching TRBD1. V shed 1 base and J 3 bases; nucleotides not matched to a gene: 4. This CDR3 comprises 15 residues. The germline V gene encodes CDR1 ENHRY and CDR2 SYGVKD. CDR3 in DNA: TGTGCCATCAGTGAGTTCCGGGACAGGGTCTACGAGCAGTACTTC. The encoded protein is CAISEFRDRVYEQYF.

CDR3 sequence reads: CATSDLTSPHEQYF. CDR3 sequence (DNA): TGTGCCACCAGTGATCTGACTAGCCCCCATGAGCAGTACTTC. The chain uses TRBV24-1 and TRBJ2-7, with 7 bases aligning to TRBD2. V was clipped by 3 bases and J by 7 bases; unmatched bases: 8. The CDR3 runs 14 residues. The germline CDR1 and CDR2 sequences are KGHDR and SFDVKD.

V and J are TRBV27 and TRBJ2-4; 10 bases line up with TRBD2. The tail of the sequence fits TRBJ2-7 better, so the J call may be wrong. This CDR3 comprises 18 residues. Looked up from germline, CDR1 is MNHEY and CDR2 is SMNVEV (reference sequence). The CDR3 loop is CASSLFPPAGGSPYEQYF. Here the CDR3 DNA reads TGTGCCAGCAGTTTATTCCCCCCAGCGGGGGGGTCTCCCTACGAGCAGTACTTC.

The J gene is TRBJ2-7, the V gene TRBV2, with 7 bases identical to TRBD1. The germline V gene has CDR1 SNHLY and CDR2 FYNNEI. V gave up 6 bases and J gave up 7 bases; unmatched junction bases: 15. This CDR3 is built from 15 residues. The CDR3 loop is CASRRGRTAYNEQYF. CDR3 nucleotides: TGTGCCAGCAGGAGGGGGCGGACAGCTTACAATGAGCAGTACTTC.

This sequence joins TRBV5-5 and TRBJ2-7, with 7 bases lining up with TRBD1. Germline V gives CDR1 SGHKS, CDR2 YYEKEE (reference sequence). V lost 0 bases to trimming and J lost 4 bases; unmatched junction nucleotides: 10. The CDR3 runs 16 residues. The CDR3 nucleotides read TGTGCCAGCAGCTTGGCATTGAGACAGGGTGGGTACGAGCAGTACTTC. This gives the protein CASSLALRQGGYEQYF.

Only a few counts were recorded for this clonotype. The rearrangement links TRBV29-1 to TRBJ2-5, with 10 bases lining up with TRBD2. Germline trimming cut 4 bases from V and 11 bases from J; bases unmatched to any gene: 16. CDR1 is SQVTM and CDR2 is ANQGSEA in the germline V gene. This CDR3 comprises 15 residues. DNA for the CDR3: TGCAGCGTTGCAGGTCTAGCGGGAGACAACAATGAGCAGTACTTC. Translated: CSVAGLAGDNNEQYF. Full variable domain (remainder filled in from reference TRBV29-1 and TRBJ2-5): SAVISQKPSRDICQRGTSLTIQCQVDSQVTMMFWYRQQPGQSLTLIATANQGSEATYESGFVIDKFPISRPNLTFSTLTVSNMSPEDSSIYLCSVAGLAGDNNEQYFGPGTRLLVL.

The CDR3 DNA sequence: TGCAGCGTTGGTCCAGGGGCTAGCGGGAGCGGACCCACAGATACGCAGTATTTT. Amino acids: CSVGPGASGSGPTDTQYF. The V gene is TRBV29-1, the J gene TRBJ2-3; 10 nucleotides match TRBD2. The germline V gene has CDR1 SQVTM and CDR2 ANQGSEA. The CDR3 spans 18 residues. V lost 4 bases to trimming and J lost 2 bases; unmatched junction nucleotides: 15.

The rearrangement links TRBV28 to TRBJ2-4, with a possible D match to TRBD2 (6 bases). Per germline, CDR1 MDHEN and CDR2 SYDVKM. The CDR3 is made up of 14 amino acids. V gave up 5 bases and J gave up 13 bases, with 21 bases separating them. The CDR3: CASSRGTGYTEQYF. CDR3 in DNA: TGTGCCAGCAGTCGCGGGACTGGTTATACGGAGCAGTACTTC.

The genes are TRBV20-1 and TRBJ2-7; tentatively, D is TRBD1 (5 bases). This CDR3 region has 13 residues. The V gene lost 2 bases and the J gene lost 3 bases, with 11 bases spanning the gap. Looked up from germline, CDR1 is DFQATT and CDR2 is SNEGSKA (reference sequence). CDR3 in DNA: TGCAGTGCTAGATCAGGGATGGGCTACGAGCAGTACTTC. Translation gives CSARSGMGYEQYF.

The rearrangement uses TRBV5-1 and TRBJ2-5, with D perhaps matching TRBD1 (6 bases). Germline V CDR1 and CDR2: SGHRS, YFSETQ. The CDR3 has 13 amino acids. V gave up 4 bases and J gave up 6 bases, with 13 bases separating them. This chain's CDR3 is CASSIGGMQTQYF. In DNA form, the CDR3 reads TGCGCCAGCAGCATAGGGGGTATGCAGACCCAGTACTTC.